This entry features one TCR beta chain sequence. This CDR3 contains 18 residues. J gave up 6 bases and V 2 bases, and 15 bases lay outside the gene matches. Germline CDR1 is SGHNT and CDR2 is YYREEE (reference sequence). These data come from a study of shared T cell receptors in the human thymus. Sequencing used immunoSEQ multiplex PCR; TCRdb keeps in-frame clones, though not all of them. The sample lists 600,000 to 900,000 clones, approximately 85% occurring once. The data also belong to a second study, concerning human thymus T cells.

V and J are TRBV5-4 and TRBJ2-1; 9 nucleotides agree with TRBD1. This TCR derives from a girl in the first two years of life with a congenital heart defect. Sequencing was done on a sample of thymocytes. CDR3 in amino acids: CASSFLMLQGQGVNEQFF. The CDR3 DNA follows: TGTGCCAGCAGCTTTTTGATGTTGCAGGGACAGGGCGTCAATGAGCAGTTCTTC.